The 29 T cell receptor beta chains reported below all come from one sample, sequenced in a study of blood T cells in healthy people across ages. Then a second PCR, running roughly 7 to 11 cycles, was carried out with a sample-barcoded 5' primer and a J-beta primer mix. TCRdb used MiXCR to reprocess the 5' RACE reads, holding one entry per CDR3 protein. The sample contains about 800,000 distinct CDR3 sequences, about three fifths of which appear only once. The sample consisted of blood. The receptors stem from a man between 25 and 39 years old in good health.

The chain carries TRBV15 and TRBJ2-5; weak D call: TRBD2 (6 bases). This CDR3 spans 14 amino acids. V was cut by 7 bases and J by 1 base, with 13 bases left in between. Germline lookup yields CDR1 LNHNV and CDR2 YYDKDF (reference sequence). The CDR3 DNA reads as TGTGCCACCAAGACAGAGGGACTCCAAGAGACCCAGTACTTC. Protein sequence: CATKTEGLQETQYF.

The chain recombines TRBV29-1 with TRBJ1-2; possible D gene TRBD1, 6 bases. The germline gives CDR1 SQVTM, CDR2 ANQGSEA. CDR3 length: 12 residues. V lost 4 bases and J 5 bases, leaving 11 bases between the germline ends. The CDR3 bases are TGCAGCGTTGTCCTGGGGGCGTATGGCTACACCTTC. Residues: CSVVLGAYGYTF.

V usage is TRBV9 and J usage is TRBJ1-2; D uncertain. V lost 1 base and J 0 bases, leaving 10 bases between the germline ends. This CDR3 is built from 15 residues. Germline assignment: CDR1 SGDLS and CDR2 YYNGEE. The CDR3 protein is CASSVRGSSNYGYTF. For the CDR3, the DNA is TGTGCCAGCAGCGTAAGAGGATCGTCTAACTATGGCTACACCTTC.

CDR3 sequence reads: CASSFRRAQFF. CDR3 coding DNA: TGTGCCAGCAGTTTCCGTAGGGCTCAGTTCTTC. The chain employs TRBV28 and TRBJ2-1; no reliable D call. The V and J ends lost 3 bases and 13 bases respectively, with 10 bases between them. The CDR3 runs to 11 residues. CDR1 is MDHEN, CDR2 SYDVKM, per germline.

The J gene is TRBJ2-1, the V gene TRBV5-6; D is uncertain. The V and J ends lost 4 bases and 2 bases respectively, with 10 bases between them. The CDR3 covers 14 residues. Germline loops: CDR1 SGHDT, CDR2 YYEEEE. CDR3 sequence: CASSNGPTYNEQFF. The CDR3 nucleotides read TGTGCCAGCAGCAACGGGCCGACCTACAATGAGCAGTTCTTC.

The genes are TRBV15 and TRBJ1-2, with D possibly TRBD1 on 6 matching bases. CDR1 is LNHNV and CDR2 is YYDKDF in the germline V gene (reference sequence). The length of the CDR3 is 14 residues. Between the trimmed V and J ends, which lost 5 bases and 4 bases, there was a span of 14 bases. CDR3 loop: CATSSSRGAYGYTF. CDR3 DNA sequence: TGTGCCACCAGCTCATCCCGGGGGGCCTATGGCTACACCTTC. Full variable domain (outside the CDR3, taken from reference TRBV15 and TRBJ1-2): DAMVIQNPRYQVTQFGKPVTLSCSQTLNHNVMYWYQQKSSQAPKLLFHYYDKDFNNEADTPDNFQSRRPNTSFCFLDIRSPGLGDTAMYLCATSSSRGAYGYTFGSGTRLTVV.

This chain's CDR3 is CASSLVPWAKETQYF. The CDR3 DNA sequence: TGTGCCAGCAGCTTAGTCCCGTGGGCGAAAGAGACCCAGTACTTC. This chain joins TRBV7-2 and TRBJ2-5; D remains unclear. This CDR3 contains 15 residues. Germline V gene data show CDR1 as SGHTA and CDR2 as FQGNSA. The V gene lost 1 base and the J gene lost 3 bases, with 12 bases spanning the gap.

The CDR3 spells CASSASPGVGNTIYF. DNA of the CDR3: TGTGCCAGCAGTGCATCTCCCGGGGTCGGAAACACCATATATTTT. The V gene is TRBV25-1, the J gene TRBJ1-3, with D unresolved. Trimming took 4 bases from V and 4 from J, leaving 14 bases between them. CDR1 is MGHDK, CDR2 SYGVNS, per germline. CDR3 length equals 15 residues.

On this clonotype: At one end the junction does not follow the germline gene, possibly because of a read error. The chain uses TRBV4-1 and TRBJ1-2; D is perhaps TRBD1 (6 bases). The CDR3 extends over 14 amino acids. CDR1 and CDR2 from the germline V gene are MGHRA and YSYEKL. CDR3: CASSQGRGSYDYTF. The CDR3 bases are TGCGCCAGCAGCCAAGGGAGGGGGTCTTATGACTACACCTTC.

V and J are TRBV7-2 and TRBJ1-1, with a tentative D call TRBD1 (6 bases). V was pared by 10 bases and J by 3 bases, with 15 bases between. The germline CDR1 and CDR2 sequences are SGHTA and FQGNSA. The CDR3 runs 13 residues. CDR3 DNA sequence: TGTGCCACCTCACAGGGCATAGACACTGAAGCTTTCTTT. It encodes CATSQGIDTEAFF.

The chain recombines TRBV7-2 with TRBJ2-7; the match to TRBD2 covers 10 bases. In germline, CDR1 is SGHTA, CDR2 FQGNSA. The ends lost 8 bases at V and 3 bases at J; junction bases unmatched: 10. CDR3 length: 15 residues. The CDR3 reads CASSYLAGAGYEQYF. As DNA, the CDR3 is TGTGCCAGCTCCTACCTAGCGGGGGCTGGCTACGAGCAGTACTTC.

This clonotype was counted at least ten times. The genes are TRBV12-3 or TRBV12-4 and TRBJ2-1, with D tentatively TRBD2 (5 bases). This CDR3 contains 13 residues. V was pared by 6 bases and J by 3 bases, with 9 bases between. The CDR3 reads CASSPDYYNEQFF. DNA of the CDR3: TGTGCCAGCAGCCCTGACTACTACAATGAGCAGTTCTTC.

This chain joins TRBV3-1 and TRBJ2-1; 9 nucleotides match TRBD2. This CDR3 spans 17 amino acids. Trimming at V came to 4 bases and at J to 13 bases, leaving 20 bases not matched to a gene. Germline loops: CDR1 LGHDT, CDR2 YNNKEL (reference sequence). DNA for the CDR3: TGTGCCAGCAGCCGAAGCCTTCTAGCGGGGATGCAAGAGACCCAGTTCTTC. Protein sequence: CASSRSLLAGMQETQFF.

The CDR3 region is CASKMGGGSYNEQFF. The CDR3 bases are TGTGCCAGCAAAATGGGGGGGGGCTCCTACAATGAGCAGTTCTTC. The rearrangement joins TRBV7-8 to TRBJ2-1; 7 bases map to TRBD2. From germline, CDR1 is SGHVS and CDR2 FQNEAQ. The CDR3 covers 15 residues. J was trimmed by 0 bases and V by 7 bases; bases with no gene match: 6.

CDR3 amino acids: CASSFPAGESYEQYF. The DNA for the CDR3 is TGTGCCAGCAGCTTTCCAGCGGGAGAGAGCTACGAGCAGTACTTC. The rearrangement joins TRBV11-1 to TRBJ2-7; 8 bases line up with TRBD2. Germline lookup yields CDR1 SGHAT and CDR2 FQDESV (reference sequence). The CDR3 is made up of 15 amino acids. V was clipped by 3 bases and J by 3 bases; unmatched bases: 7.

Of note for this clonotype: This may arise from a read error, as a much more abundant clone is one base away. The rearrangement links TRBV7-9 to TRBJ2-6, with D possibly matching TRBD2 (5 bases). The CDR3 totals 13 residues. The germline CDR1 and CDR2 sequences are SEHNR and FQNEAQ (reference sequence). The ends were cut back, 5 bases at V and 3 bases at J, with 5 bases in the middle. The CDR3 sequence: CASSGGGANVLTF. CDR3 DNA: TGTGCCAGCAGCGGAGGTGGGGCCAACGTCCTGACTTTC.

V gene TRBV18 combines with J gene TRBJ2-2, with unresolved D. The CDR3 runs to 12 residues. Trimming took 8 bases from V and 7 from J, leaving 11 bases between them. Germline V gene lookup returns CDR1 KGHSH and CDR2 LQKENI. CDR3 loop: CASAQDGGELFF. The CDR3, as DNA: TGTGCCAGCGCACAAGATGGCGGGGAGCTGTTTTTT.

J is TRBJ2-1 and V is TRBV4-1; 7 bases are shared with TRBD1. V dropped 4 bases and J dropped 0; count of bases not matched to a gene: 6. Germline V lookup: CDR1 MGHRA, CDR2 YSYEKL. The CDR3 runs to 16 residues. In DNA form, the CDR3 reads TGCGCCAGCAGCCTCCCGACAGGGAGCTCCTACAATGAGCAGTTCTTC. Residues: CASSLPTGSSYNEQFF.

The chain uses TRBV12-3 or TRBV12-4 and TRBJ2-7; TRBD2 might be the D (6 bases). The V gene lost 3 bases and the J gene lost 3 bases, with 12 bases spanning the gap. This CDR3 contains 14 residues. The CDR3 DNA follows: TGTGCCAGCAGTTTGGCTAGCGTCAGCTACGAGCAGTACTTC. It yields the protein CASSLASVSYEQYF.

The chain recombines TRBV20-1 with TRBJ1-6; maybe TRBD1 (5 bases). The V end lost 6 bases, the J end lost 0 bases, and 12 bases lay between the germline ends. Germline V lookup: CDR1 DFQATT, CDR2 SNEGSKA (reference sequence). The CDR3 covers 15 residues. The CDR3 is CSARAPSSYNSPLHF. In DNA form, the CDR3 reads TGCAGTGCCAGGGCCCCGAGCTCCTATAATTCACCCCTCCACTTT.

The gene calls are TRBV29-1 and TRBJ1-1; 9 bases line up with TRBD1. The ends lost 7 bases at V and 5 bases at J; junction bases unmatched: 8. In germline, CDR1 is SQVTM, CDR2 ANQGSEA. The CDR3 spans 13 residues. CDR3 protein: CSALQGAGTEAFF. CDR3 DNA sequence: TGCAGCGCATTACAGGGGGCAGGGACTGAAGCTTTCTTT.

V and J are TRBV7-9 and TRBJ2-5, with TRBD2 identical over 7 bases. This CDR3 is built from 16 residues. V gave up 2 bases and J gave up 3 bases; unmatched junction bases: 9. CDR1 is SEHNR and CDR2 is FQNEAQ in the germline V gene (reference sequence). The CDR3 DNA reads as TGTGCCAGCAGCTTACTTCAGCGGGGATTCGAAGAGACCCAGTACTTC. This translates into CASSLLQRGFEETQYF.

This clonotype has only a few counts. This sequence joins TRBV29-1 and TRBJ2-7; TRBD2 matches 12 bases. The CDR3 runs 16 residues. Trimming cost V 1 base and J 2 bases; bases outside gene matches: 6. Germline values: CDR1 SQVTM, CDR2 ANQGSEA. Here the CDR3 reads CSVEGLAGEGTYEQYF. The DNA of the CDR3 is TGCAGCGTTGAAGGACTAGCGGGAGAGGGGACCTACGAGCAGTACTTC.

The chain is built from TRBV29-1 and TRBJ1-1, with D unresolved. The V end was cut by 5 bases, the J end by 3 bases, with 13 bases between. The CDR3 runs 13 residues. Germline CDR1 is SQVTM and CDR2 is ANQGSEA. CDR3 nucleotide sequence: TGCAGCGTTACTCTAAGCCCTTACACTGAAGCTTTCTTT. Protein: CSVTLSPYTEAFF. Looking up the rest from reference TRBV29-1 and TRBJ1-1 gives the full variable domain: SAVISQKPSRDICQRGTSLTIQCQVDSQVTMMFWYRQQPGQSLTLIATANQGSEATYESGFVIDKFPISRPNLTFSTLTVSNMSPEDSSIYLCSVTLSPYTEAFFGQGTRLTVV.

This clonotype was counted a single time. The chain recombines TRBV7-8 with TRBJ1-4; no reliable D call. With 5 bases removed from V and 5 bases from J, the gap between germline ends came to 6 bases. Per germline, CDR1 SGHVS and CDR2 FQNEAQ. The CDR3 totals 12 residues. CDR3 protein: CASSRHNEKLFF. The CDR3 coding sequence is TGTGCCAGCAGCCGACACAATGAAAAACTGTTTTTT.

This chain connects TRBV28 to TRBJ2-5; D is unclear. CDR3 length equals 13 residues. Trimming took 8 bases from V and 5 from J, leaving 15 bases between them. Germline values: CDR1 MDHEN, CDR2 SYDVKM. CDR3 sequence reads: CASLTPRRETQYF. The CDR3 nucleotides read TGTGCCAGCCTCACCCCCCGGCGGGAGACCCAGTACTTC.

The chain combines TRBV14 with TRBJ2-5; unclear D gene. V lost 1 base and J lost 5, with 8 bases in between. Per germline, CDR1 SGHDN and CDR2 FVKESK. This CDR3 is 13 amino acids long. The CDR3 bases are TGTGCCAGCAGCCAAGCGGACCGGGAGACCCAGTACTTC. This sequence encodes CASSQADRETQYF.

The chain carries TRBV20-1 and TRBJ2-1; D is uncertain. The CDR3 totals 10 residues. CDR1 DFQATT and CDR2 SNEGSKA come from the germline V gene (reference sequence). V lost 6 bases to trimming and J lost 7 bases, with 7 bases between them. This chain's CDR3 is CSAERNEQFF. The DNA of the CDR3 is TGCAGTGCCGAACGGAATGAGCAGTTCTTC.

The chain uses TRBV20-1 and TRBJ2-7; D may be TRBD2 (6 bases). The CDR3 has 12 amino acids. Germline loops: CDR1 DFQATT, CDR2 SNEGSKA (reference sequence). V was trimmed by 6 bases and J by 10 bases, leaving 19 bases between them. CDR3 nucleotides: TGCAGTGCAAGGGTATTTGCGGGGTCCCAGTACTTC. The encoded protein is CSARVFAGSQYF.